The rows below give T cell receptor beta chains drawn from one sample of a study of T cells in Graves' hyperthyroidism and ophthalmopathy. TCRdb reprocessed the multiplex PCR reads with MiXCR, giving one entry per CDR3 protein. This table has about 840,000 distinct CDR3 sequences, over 35% appearing once. The sample was blood. The origin of the receptors is a man younger than 35 with Graves' hyperthyroidism. CDR3s include the opening cysteine and the closing phenylalanine or tryptophan. Each record gives: clone size, V gene, J gene, D gene, CDR3 protein, CDR3 DNA. D genes are given only for firm matches. Some rows mark clone size as missing; the rest say once, few, many or name a class of expanded clone.

>many|TRBV29-1|TRBJ2-5|TRBD1
CSVETGDQETQYF
TGCAGCGTTGAAACAGGGGATCAAGAGACCCAGTACTTC
>few|TRBV7-2|TRBJ2-2|-
CASSLVVRGTGELFF
TGTGCCAGCAGCTTGGTAGTGCGAGGCACCGGGGAGCTGTTTTTT
>few|TRBV6-6|TRBJ1-1|-
CASAQAGRTEAFF
TGTGCCAGCGCTCAGGCAGGGAGAACTGAAGCTTTCTTT
>-|TRBV14|TRBJ2-7|TRBD1
CASSPGTGRVEHYF
TGTGCCAGCAGCCCCGGGACAGGGAGAGTCGAGCACTACTTC
>many|TRBV19|TRBJ1-5|-
CASSIDDTNQPQHF
TGTGCCAGTAGTATAGATGATACCAATCAGCCCCAGCATTTT
>-|TRBV4-3|TRBJ2-5|-
CASSQYRGGGETQYF
TGCGCCAGCAGCCAATATAGAGGAGGGGGAGAGACCCAGTACTTC
>-|TRBV15|TRBJ2-7|-
CATMLTYEQYF
TGTGCCACCATGCTGACCTACGAGCAGTACTTC
>many|TRBV29-1|TRBJ2-5|-
CSVDPQGGETQYF
TGCAGCGTTGATCCACAGGGAGGGGAGACCCAGTACTTC
>many|TRBV10-3|TRBJ1-1|-
CATQSGENTEAFF
TGTGCCACCCAATCAGGGGAAAACACTGAAGCTTTCTTT
>few|TRBV19|TRBJ1-5|-
CASSIASYNQPQHF
TGTGCCAGTAGTATAGCCAGCTACAATCAGCCCCAGCATTTT
>many|TRBV7-9|TRBJ1-1|-
CASSLALMNTEAFF
TGTGCCAGTAGTTTAGCCTTAATGAACACTGAAGCTTTCTTT
>few|TRBV7-2|TRBJ1-6|-
CASSPRRAGVDSPLHF
TGTGCCAGCAGCCCCAGACGGGCAGGGGTTGATTCACCCCTCCACTTT
>many|TRBV29-1|TRBJ1-4|TRBD1
CSGQGASEKLFF
TGCAGCGGACAGGGGGCCTCCGAAAAACTGTTTTTT
>many|TRBV10-2|TRBJ2-5|TRBD2
CASSVDLAGRRETQYF
TGCGCCAGCAGTGTAGATCTAGCGGGCCGGCGAGAGACCCAGTACTTC
>-|TRBV2|TRBJ2-7|-
CASSPWMGEQYF
TGTGCCAGCAGCCCGTGGATGGGCGAGCAGTACTTC
>many|TRBV29-1|TRBJ2-7|TRBD1
CSALSRDRGYEQYF
TGCAGCGCCCTATCAAGGGACAGGGGCTACGAGCAGTACTTC
>-|TRBV6-5|TRBJ2-7|-
CASSPSVTSWGAYEQYF
TGTGCCAGCAGTCCCTCAGTTACTAGCTGGGGAGCCTACGAGCAGTACTTC
>few|TRBV7-9|TRBJ2-5|-
CASSLSRMAGAETQYF
TGTGCCAGCAGCTTAAGTCGGATGGCAGGGGCTGAGACCCAGTACTTC
>few|TRBV14|TRBJ2-5|-
CASSQDRRGIRDGQYF
TGTGCCAGCAGCCAAGATCGACGCGGGATAAGAGATGGCCAGTACTTC
>-|TRBV20-1|TRBJ2-3|-
CSASPWGKDTQYF
TGCAGTGCTAGCCCCTGGGGGAAAGATACGCAGTATTTT
>once|TRBV29-1|TRBJ1-2|-
CSVATTVLNYGYTF
TGCAGCGTTGCTACCACAGTGCTTAACTATGGCTACACCTTC
>-|TRBV7-2|TRBJ2-7|-
CASSEGKVYERYF
TGTGCCAGCAGTGAAGGGAAGGTATACGAGCGGTACTTC
>-|TRBV29-1|TRBJ2-7|-
CSLSGASSYEQYF
TGCAGCCTAAGTGGAGCTAGCTCCTACGAGCAGTACTTC
>once|TRBV6-1|TRBJ1-3|-
CAISEAVPGNTIYF
TGTGCCATCAGTGAAGCAGTCCCTGGAAACACCATATATTTT
>few|TRBV12-3/TRBV12-4|TRBJ1-5|-
CASSPSDLLPQHF
TGTGCCAGCAGCCCCTCGGATCTTTTGCCCCAGCATTTT
>-|TRBV7-2|TRBJ1-2|-
CASSLERGGTF
TGTGCCAGCAGCTTAGAAAGGGGTGGCACCTTC
>many|TRBV7-7|TRBJ1-1|-
CASSPPPPRNTEAFF
TGTGCTAGCAGCCCCCCACCCCCGAGAAACACTGAAGCTTTCTTT
>many|TRBV5-1|TRBJ1-3|-
CASSLVSNPGNTIYF
TGCGCCAGCAGCTTGGTCTCGAACCCTGGAAACACCATATATTTT
>-|TRBV4-1|TRBJ2-5|-
CASSQVRGLLETQYF
TGCGCCAGCAGCCAAGTTCGCGGCCTCCTAGAGACCCAGTACTTC
>few|TRBV6-5|TRBJ1-4|-
CASSWDHNEKLFF
TGTGCCAGCAGCTGGGACCATAATGAAAAACTGTTTTTT
>-|TRBV6-5|TRBJ2-7|TRBD2
CASTVAGGRPYEQYF
TGTGCCAGCACCGTAGCGGGAGGGCGGCCCTACGAGCAGTACTTC
>-|TRBV6-6|TRBJ2-7|TRBD2
CATRREVVYEQYF
TGTGCCACTCGGCGGGAGGTAGTCTACGAGCAGTACTTC
>-|TRBV3-1|TRBJ2-5|-
CASSQGNRETQYF
TGTGCCAGCAGCCAAGGAAATAGAGAGACCCAGTACTTC
>-|TRBV7-8|TRBJ2-5|-
CASSQVKGPLPGETQYF
TGTGCCAGCAGCCAAGTGAAGGGTCCGCTGCCCGGGGAGACCCAGTACTTC
>-|TRBV19|TRBJ1-2|TRBD1
CASSTTDRGNYGYTF
TGTGCCAGTAGTACAACGGACAGGGGGAACTATGGCTACACCTTC
>-|TRBV13|TRBJ1-2|-
CASSRGGTSGYTF
TGTGCCAGCAGCCGGGGGGGGACGAGCGGCTACACCTTC
>once|TRBV7-9|TRBJ1-4|TRBD1
CASSAEDRGRGEKLFF
TGTGCCAGCAGCGCCGAGGACAGGGGGAGAGGTGAAAAACTGTTTTTT
>many|TRBV10-3|TRBJ2-6|-
CAISESGGSGANVLTF
TGTGCCATCAGTGAGTCGGGGGGCTCAGGGGCCAACGTCCTGACTTTC
>few|TRBV7-2|TRBJ2-2|TRBD1
CASSLDGTGGDTGELFF
TGTGCCAGCAGCTTAGATGGGACAGGGGGGGACACCGGGGAGCTGTTTTTT
>-|TRBV7-9|TRBJ2-2|-
CASSQDLSGHTGELFF
TGCGCCAGCAGCCAAGATTTGTCAGGTCACACCGGGGAGCTGTTTTTT
>few|TRBV11-2|TRBJ1-1|-
CASSLWYRDELRSQTEAFF
TGTGCCAGCAGCTTATGGTACCGGGACGAGTTACGTAGTCAGACTGAAGCTTTCTTT
>many|TRBV20-1|TRBJ2-7|-
CSAARAGVYEQYF
TGCAGTGCTGCCCGGGCAGGAGTCTACGAGCAGTACTTC
>-|TRBV20-1|TRBJ2-5|-
CSARKEAQYF
TGCAGTGCTCGGAAGGAGGCCCAGTACTTC
>-|TRBV29-1|TRBJ1-5|-
CRAPRGQPQHF
TGCAGGGCACCCCGTGGTCAGCCCCAGCATTTT
>many|TRBV2|TRBJ1-1|-
CASSGSGVHTEAFF
TGTGCCAGCAGTGGGTCGGGGGTACACACTGAAGCTTTCTTT
>few|TRBV2|TRBJ1-2|TRBD1
CASPRTGGYGYTF
TGTGCCAGCCCCCGGACAGGGGGCTATGGCTACACCTTC
>-|TRBV28|TRBJ2-7|-
CASSITPGSYEQYF
TGTGCCAGCAGTATAACCCCCGGATCCTACGAGCAGTACTTC
>-|TRBV12-5|TRBJ1-1|-
CASGLVIEKVNTEAFF
TGTGCTAGTGGTTTGGTAATAGAGAAGGTGAACACTGAAGCTTTCTTT
>many|TRBV9|TRBJ1-6|-
CASSVGERTNSPLHF
TGTGCCAGCAGCGTAGGGGAGAGGACGAATTCACCCCTCCACTTT
>-|TRBV14|TRBJ2-1|TRBD1
CASSPTGYNEQFF
TGTGCCAGCAGCCCGACAGGGTACAATGAGCAGTTCTTC
>few|TRBV10-3|TRBJ1-1|-
CASIRSGQGTEAFF
TGTGCCAGCATTCGATCAGGGCAGGGAACTGAAGCTTTCTTT
>many|TRBV10-3|TRBJ2-7|TRBD2
CAISDSRTSSSYEQYF
TGTGCCATCAGTGACTCTAGGACTAGCAGCTCCTACGAGCAGTACTTC
>few|TRBV7-8|TRBJ1-1|-
CASSQVKTVGTQNTEAFF
TGTGCCAGCAGCCAAGTTAAGACCGTTGGGACTCAGAACACTGAAGCTTTCTTT
>-|TRBV24-1|TRBJ2-3|-
CATKGVLGTRTDTQYF
TGTGCCACCAAGGGGGTCTTAGGTACGCGCACAGATACGCAGTATTTT
>-|TRBV20-1|TRBJ2-6|TRBD1
CSATATGLHGANVLTF
TGCAGTGCTACCGCGACAGGGCTTCATGGGGCCAACGTCCTGACTTTC